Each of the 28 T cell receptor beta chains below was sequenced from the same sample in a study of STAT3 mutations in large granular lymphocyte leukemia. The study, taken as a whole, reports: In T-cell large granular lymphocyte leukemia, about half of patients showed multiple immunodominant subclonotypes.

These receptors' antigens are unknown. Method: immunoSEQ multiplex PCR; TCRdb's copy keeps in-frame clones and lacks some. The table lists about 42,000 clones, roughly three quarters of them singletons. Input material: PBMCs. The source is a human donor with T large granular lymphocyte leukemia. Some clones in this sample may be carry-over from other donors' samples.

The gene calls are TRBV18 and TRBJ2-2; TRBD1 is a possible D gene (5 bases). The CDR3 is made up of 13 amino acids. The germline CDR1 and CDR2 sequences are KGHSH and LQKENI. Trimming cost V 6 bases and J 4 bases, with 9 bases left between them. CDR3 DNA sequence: TGTGCCAGCTCTACTACAGGCACCGGGGAGCTGTTTTTT. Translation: CASSTTGTGELFF.

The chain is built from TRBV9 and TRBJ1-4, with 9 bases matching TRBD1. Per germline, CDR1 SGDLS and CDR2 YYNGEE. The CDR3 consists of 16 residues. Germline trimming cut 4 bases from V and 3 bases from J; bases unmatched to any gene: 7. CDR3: CASSSVQGAANEKLFF. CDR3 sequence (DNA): TGTGCCAGCAGCTCGGTACAGGGGGCGGCTAATGAAAAACTGTTTTTT. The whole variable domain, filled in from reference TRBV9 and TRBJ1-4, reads DSGVTQTPKHLITATGQRVTLRCSPRSGDLSVYWYQQSLDQGLQFLIQYYNGEERAKGNILERFSAQQFPDLHSELNLSSLELGDSALYFCASSSVQGAANEKLFFGSGTQLSVL.

CDR3 sequence (DNA): TGTGCCAGCAGCTCTGGGACAGGTGCGGGTCAATTTGATACGCAGTATTTT. This encodes CASSSGTGAGQFDTQYF. This chain connects TRBV7-9 to TRBJ2-3; 8 nucleotides agree with TRBD1. CDR3 size: 17 residues. Looked up from germline, CDR1 is SEHNR and CDR2 is FQNEAQ (reference sequence). The trim removed 4 bases at V and 6 bases at J, leaving 15 bases unmatched.

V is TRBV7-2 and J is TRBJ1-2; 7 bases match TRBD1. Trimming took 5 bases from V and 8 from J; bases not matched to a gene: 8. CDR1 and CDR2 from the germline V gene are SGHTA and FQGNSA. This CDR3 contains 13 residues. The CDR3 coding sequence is TGTGCCAGCAGCACCGACAGGGATCGAGGCTACACCTTC. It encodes CASSTDRDRGYTF. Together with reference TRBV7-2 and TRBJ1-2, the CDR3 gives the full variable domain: GAGVSQSPSNKVTEKGKDVELRCDPISGHTALYWYRQSLGQGLEFLIYFQGNSAPDKSGLPSDRFSAERTGGSVSTLTIQRTQQEDSAVYLCASSTDRDRGYTFGSGTRLTVV.

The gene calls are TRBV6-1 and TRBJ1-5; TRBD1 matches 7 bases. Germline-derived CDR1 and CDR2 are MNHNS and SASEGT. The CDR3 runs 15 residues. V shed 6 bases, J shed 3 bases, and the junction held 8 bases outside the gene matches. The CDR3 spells CASSPQGPTNQPQHF. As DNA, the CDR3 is TGTGCCAGCAGCCCACAGGGGCCTACCAATCAGCCCCAGCATTTT.

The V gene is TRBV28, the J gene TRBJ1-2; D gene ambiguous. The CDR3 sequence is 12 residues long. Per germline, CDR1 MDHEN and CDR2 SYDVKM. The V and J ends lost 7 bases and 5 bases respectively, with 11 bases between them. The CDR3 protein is CASTKTPYGYTF. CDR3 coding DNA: TGTGCCAGCACCAAAACGCCGTATGGCTACACCTTC.

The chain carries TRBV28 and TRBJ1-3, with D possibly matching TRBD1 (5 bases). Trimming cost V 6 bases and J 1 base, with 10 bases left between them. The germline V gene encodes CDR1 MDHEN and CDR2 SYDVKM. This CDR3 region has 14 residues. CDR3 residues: CASRSGWSGNTIYF. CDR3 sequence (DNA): TGTGCCAGCAGGTCAGGGTGGTCTGGAAACACCATATATTTT.

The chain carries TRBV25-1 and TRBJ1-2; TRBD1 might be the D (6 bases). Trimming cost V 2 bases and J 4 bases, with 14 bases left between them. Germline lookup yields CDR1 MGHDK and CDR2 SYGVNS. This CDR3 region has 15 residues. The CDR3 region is CASSESRGQVYGYTF. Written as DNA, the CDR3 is TGTGCCAGCAGTGAAAGCAGGGGTCAGGTCTATGGCTACACCTTC.

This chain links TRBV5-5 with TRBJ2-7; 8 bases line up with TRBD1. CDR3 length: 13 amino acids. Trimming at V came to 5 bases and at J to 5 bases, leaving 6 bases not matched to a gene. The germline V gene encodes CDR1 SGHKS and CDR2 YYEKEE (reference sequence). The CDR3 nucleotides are TGTGCCAGCAGTCGACAGGGGATCCACGAGCAGTACTTC. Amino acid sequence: CASSRQGIHEQYF.

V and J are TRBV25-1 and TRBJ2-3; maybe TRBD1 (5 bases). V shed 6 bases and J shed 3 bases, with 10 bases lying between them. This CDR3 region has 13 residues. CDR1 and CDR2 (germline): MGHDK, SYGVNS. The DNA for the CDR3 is TGTGCCAGCAGAAATACAGGTACAGATACGCAGTATTTT. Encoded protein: CASRNTGTDTQYF.

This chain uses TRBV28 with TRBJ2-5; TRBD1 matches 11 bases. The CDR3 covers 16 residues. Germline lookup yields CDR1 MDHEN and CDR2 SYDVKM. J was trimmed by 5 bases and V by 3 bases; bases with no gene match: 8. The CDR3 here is CASSFEGQGVRETQYF. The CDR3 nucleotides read TGTGCCAGCAGTTTTGAGGGACAGGGGGTCAGGGAGACCCAGTACTTC. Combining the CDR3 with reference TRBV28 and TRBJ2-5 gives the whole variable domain DVKVTQSSRYLVKRTGEKVFLECVQDMDHENMFWYRQDPGLGLRLIYFSYDVKMKEKGDIPEGYSVSREKKERFSLILESASTNQTSMYLCASSFEGQGVRETQYFGPGTRLLVL.

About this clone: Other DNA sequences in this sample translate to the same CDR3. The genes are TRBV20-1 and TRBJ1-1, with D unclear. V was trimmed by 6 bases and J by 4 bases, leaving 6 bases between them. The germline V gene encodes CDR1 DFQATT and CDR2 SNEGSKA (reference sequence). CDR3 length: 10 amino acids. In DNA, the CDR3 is TGCAGTGCCTCAGGCACTGAAGCTTTCTTT. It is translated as CSASGTEAFF.

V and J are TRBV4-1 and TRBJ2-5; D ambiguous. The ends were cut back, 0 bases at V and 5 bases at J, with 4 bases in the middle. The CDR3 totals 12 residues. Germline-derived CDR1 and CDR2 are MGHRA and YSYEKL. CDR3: CASSQDWETQYF. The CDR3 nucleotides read TGCGCCAGCAGCCAAGATTGGGAGACCCAGTACTTC.

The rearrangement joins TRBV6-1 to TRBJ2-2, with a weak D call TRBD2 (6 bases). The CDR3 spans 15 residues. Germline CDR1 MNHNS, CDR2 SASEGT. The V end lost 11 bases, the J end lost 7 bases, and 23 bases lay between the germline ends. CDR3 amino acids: CACSPGTGSGGELFF. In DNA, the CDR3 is TGTGCCTGCTCGCCCGGGACTGGAAGTGGCGGGGAGCTGTTTTTT.

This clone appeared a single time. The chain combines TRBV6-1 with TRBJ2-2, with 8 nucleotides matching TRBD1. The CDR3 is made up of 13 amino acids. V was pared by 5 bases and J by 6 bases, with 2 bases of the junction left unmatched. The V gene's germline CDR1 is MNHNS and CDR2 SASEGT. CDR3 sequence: CASSTQGAGELFF. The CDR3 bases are TGTGCCAGCAGTACACAGGGGGCCGGGGAGCTGTTTTTT.

DNA of the CDR3: TGTGCCAGCAGTGGTTCGGGGTCTGTGAACACTGAAGCTTTCTTT. The encoded protein is CASSGSGSVNTEAFF. The gene calls are TRBV2 and TRBJ1-1, with unresolved D. Trimming removed 4 bases at V and 0 bases at J, with 12 bases between. The CDR3 has 15 residues. The V gene's germline CDR1 is SNHLY and CDR2 FYNNEI.

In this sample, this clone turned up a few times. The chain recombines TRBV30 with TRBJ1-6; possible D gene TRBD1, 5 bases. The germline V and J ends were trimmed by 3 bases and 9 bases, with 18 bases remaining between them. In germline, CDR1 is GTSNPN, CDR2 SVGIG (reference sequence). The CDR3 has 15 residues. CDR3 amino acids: CAWRPTARTGSPLHF. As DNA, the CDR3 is TGTGCCTGGAGGCCGACAGCGAGAACGGGTTCACCCCTCCACTTT.

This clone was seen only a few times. CDR3 in amino acids: CASSLRVGVEQFF. DNA for the CDR3: TGTGCCAGCAGCTTGAGGGTGGGGGTTGAGCAGTTCTTC. The chain recombines TRBV7-9 with TRBJ2-1; perhaps D is TRBD1 or TRBD2 (5 bases each). Between the trimmed V and J ends, which lost 3 bases and 9 bases, there was a span of 12 bases. CDR1 and CDR2 from the germline V gene are SEHNR and FQNEAQ (reference sequence). The CDR3 runs to 13 residues.

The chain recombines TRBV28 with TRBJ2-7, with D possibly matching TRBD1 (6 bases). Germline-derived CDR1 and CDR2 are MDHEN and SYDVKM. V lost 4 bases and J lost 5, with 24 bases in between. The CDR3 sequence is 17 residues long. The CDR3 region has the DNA TGTGCCAGCAGTTCCGACGCCCCAGGGGTACCTCGGGACGAGCAGTACGTC. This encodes CASSSDAPGVPRDEQYV.

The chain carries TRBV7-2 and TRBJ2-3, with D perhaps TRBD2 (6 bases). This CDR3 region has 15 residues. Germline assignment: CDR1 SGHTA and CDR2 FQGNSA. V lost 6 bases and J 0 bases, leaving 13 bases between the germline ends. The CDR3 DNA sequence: TGTGCCAGCAGGGGGACTGGGGGGAGCACAGATACGCAGTATTTT. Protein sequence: CASRGTGGSTDTQYF. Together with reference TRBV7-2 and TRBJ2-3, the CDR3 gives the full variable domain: GAGVSQSPSNKVTEKGKDVELRCDPISGHTALYWYRQSLGQGLEFLIYFQGNSAPDKSGLPSDRFSAERTGGSVSTLTIQRTQQEDSAVYLCASRGTGGSTDTQYFGPGTRLTVL.

CDR3: CASSFVGSFNYGYTF. The CDR3, as DNA: TGTGCCAGCAGCTTCGTCGGCAGCTTTAACTATGGCTACACCTTC. The V call is TRBV7-9, the J call TRBJ1-2; D unclear. Trimming shortened V by 3 bases and J by 1 base, and 12 bases separated the two germline ends. The CDR3 consists of 15 residues. The germline V gene has CDR1 SEHNR and CDR2 FQNEAQ (reference sequence).

Here the CDR3 reads CAISLTTIQETQYF. The CDR3 bases are TGTGCCATCAGTCTTACTACAATTCAAGAGACCCAGTACTTC. The chain has TRBV10-3 and TRBJ2-5; no firm D call. V shed 5 bases and J shed 2 bases, with 12 bases lying between them. CDR3 size: 14 residues. Germline CDR1 reads ENHRY; CDR2 reads SYGVKD.

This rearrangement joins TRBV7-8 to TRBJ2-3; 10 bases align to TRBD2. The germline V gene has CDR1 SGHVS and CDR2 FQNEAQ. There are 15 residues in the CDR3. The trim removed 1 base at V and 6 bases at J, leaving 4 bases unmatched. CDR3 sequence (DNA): TGTGCCAGCAGCTTAGGGCTAGCGGGGGCTGATACGCAGTATTTT. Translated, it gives CASSLGLAGADTQYF.

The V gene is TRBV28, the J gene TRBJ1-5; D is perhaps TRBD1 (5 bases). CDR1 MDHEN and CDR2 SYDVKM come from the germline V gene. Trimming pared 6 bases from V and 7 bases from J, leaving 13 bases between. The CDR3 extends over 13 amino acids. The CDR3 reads CASRSGFGQPQHF. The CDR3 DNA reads TGTGCCAGCAGGTCAGGGTTCGGACAGCCCCAGCATTTT.

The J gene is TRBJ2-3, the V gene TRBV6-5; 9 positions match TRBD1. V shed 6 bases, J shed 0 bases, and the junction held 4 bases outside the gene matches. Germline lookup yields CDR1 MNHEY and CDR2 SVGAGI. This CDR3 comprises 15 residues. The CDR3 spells CASRRQGESTDTQYF. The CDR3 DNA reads TGTGCCAGCAGACGACAGGGGGAGAGCACAGATACGCAGTATTTT.

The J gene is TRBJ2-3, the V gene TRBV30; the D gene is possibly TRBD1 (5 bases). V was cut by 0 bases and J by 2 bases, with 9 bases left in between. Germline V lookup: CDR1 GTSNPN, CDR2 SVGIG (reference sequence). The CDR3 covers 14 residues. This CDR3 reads CAWSVQATTDTQYF. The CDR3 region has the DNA TGTGCCTGGAGTGTACAGGCAACCACAGATACGCAGTATTTT. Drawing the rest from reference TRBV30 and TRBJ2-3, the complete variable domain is SQTIHQWPATLVQPVGSPLSLECTVEGTSNPNLYWYRQAAGRGLQLLFYSVGIGQISSEVPQNLSASRPQDRQFILSSKKLLLSDSGFYLCAWSVQATTDTQYFGPGTRLTVL.

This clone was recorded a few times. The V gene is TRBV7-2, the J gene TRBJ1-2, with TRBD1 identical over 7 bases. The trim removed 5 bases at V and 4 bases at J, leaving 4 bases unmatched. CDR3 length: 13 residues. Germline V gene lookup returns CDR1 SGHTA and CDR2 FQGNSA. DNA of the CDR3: TGTGCCAGCAGCCCAGGGGGGGCCTATGGCTACACCTTC. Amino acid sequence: CASSPGGAYGYTF.

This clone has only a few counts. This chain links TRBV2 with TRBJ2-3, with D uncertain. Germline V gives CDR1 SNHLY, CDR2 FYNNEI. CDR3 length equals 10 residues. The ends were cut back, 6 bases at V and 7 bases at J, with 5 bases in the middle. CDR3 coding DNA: TGTGCCAGCAGCGGTTATACGCAGTATTTT. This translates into CASSGYTQYF.